A selection of T cell receptor beta chains follows, all from one sample in a study of blood T cell repertoires in COVID-19. TCRdb's copy holds only in-frame clones and misses some; the assay was immunoSEQ multiplex PCR. Altogether 150,000 to 200,000 clones are present, approximately 82% being singletons, with the ten largest covering about 5%. The material sequenced was PBMCs or T cells enriched from blood (not recorded which). Receptors originate from a woman in her fifties or sixties with acute COVID-19. Both conserved end residues are part of each CDR3. The order of the fields is D gene, V gene, J gene, clone size, CDR3 DNA, CDR3 protein. A D gene is named only where the DNA matches it firmly. Only some rows state a clone size, as once, few, many or a class for expanded clones.

D: -; V: TRBV7-9; J: TRBJ1-2; size: few; DNA: TGTGCCAGCAGCTTTCCAGGCGAGAAATATGGCTACACCTTC; CDR3: CASSFPGEKYGYTF
D: -; V: TRBV4-3; J: TRBJ1-2; size: few; DNA: TGCGCCAGCAGCCAAGATAGGCCAGGGTTCCTCTATGGCTACACCTTC; CDR3: CASSQDRPGFLYGYTF
D: -; V: TRBV7-9; J: TRBJ1-5; size: -; DNA: TGTGCCAGCAGCTTAGACAGGAATCAGCCCCAGCATTTT; CDR3: CASSLDRNQPQHF
D: -; V: TRBV7-2; J: TRBJ2-2; size: -; DNA: TGTGCCAGCAGCTTAGAGGGGACCGGGGAGCTGTTTTTT; CDR3: CASSLEGTGELFF
D: -; V: TRBV21-1; J: TRBJ1-5; size: few; DNA: TGTGCCGTTCGCGGGAGTAGCAATCAGCCCCAGCATTTT; CDR3: CAVRGSSNQPQHF
D: -; V: TRBV5-6; J: TRBJ2-3; size: -; DNA: TGTGCCAGCAGCCTTAGAGGTCCAGATACGCAGTATTTT; CDR3: CASSLRGPDTQYF
D: -; V: TRBV7-9; J: TRBJ1-2; size: once; DNA: TGTGCCAGCAGCCCTAGGACATCCCCTTATGGCTACACCTTC; CDR3: CASSPRTSPYGYTF
D: TRBD2; V: TRBV11-2; J: TRBJ2-7; size: -; DNA: TGTGCCAGCAGCCCCCGGGAGGGCCTTTCCTACGAGCAGTACTTC; CDR3: CASSPREGLSYEQYF
D: -; V: TRBV19; J: TRBJ2-6; size: -; DNA: TGTGCCAGTAGTATGGGCCTGGGGCGATTCCTAGGTTACTCTGGGGCCAACGTCCTGACTTTC; CDR3: CASSMGLGRFLGYSGANVLTF
D: -; V: TRBV11-2; J: TRBJ2-7; size: few; DNA: TGTGCCAGCAGCTCAACCTACGAGCAGTACTTC; CDR3: CASSSTYEQYF
D: -; V: TRBV7-9; J: TRBJ1-1; size: -; DNA: TGTGCCAGCAGCTTCCGTTTCGGAGACGGCACTGAAGCTTTCTTT; CDR3: CASSFRFGDGTEAFF
D: -; V: TRBV4-3; J: TRBJ2-3; size: few; DNA: TGCGCCAGCAGCCGAAACACCCATGTCCCAGATACGCAGTATTTT; CDR3: CASSRNTHVPDTQYF
D: TRBD2; V: TRBV6-6; J: TRBJ2-4; size: -; DNA: TGTGCCAGCAACGACCCACTAGCGGGGCCTATAAACATTCAGTACTTC; CDR3: CASNDPLAGPINIQYF
D: TRBD2; V: TRBV7-8; J: TRBJ2-1; size: -; DNA: TGTGCCAGCAGCTCGTCGGGAACTAGCGGGAGGGGGTACAATGAGCAGTTCTTC; CDR3: CASSSSGTSGRGYNEQFF
D: -; V: TRBV6-5; J: TRBJ2-7; size: -; DNA: TGTGCCAGCTCTGGCCCTGGAGGCCGCTACGAGCAGTACTTC; CDR3: CASSGPGGRYEQYF
D: TRBD1; V: TRBV4-1; J: TRBJ1-1; size: few; DNA: TGCGCCAGCAGCTTTAGACAGGGCCCTGAAGCTTTCTTT; CDR3: CASSFRQGPEAFF
D: -; V: TRBV2; J: TRBJ2-1; size: -; DNA: TGTGCCAGCAGTGGAGAGTACAATGAGCAGTTCTTC; CDR3: CASSGEYNEQFF
D: TRBD2; V: TRBV19; J: TRBJ2-5; size: -; DNA: TGTGCCAGTAGCCGAACGCTAGCGGGAGTTGAGACCCAGTACTTC; CDR3: CASSRTLAGVETQYF
D: TRBD1; V: TRBV3-1/TRBV3-2; J: TRBJ1-2; size: -; DNA: TGTGCCAGCAGCCAAGATACGACCACAGGGGTGAGCGGCTACACCTTC; CDR3: CASSQDTTTGVSGYTF
D: -; V: TRBV9; J: TRBJ2-1; size: -; DNA: TGTGCCAGCAGCCAAGACTCCAGAGACAATGAGCAGTTCTTC; CDR3: CASSQDSRDNEQFF
D: -; V: TRBV11-3; J: TRBJ1-1; size: -; DNA: TGTGCCAGCAGCCAACAGGGATGGAACACTGAAGCTTTCTTT; CDR3: CASSQQGWNTEAFF
D: -; V: TRBV2; J: TRBJ1-4; size: once; DNA: TGTGCCAGCAGCGTCACAGGGACTAATGAAAAACTGTTTTTT; CDR3: CASSVTGTNEKLFF
D: TRBD2; V: TRBV7-7; J: TRBJ2-3; size: -; DNA: TGTGCCAGCAGCTTAGGGACTAGCGGGAGAATGGATACGCAGTATTTT; CDR3: CASSLGTSGRMDTQYF
D: TRBD2; V: TRBV6-2/TRBV6-3; J: TRBJ2-1; size: -; DNA: TGTGCCAGCAGTCGCCCGACTAGCGGGCTTTACAATGAGCAGTTCTTC; CDR3: CASSRPTSGLYNEQFF
D: TRBD1; V: TRBV27; J: TRBJ1-4; size: -; DNA: TGTGCCAGCAGTTTGAGGGACAGACTTAATGAAAAACTGTTTTTT; CDR3: CASSLRDRLNEKLFF
D: TRBD2; V: TRBV14; J: TRBJ2-1; size: -; DNA: TGTGCCAGCAGCCACCACCGGACTAGCGGGAGTGGGTACAATGAGCAGTTCTTC; CDR3: CASSHHRTSGSGYNEQFF
D: -; V: TRBV28; J: TRBJ2-3; size: -; DNA: TGTGCCAGCAGTTTACGAGCTAGTTATGTCAGCACAGATACGCAGTATTTT; CDR3: CASSLRASYVSTDTQYF
D: TRBD1; V: TRBV7-6; J: TRBJ2-3; size: -; DNA: TGTGCCAGCAGCTCCCCACACAGGGGGGGCACAGATACGCAGTATTTT; CDR3: CASSSPHRGGTDTQYF
D: -; V: TRBV6-2/TRBV6-3; J: TRBJ1-2; size: -; DNA: TGTGCCAGCAGTTACCCTAGTTCGGTTACAGCGGGTCTTTCGGATGGCTACACCTTC; CDR3: CASSYPSSVTAGLSDGYTF
D: -; V: TRBV28; J: TRBJ1-5; size: -; DNA: TGTGCCAGCAGTTTAGGCCCTTTAAATCAGCCCCAGCATTTT; CDR3: CASSLGPLNQPQHF
D: -; V: TRBV7-2; J: TRBJ1-2; size: -; DNA: TGTGCCAGCAGCTCCCTGTCGGGAGCGGCTAACTATGGCTACACCTTC; CDR3: CASSSLSGAANYGYTF
D: TRBD1; V: TRBV29-1; J: TRBJ1-1; size: few; DNA: TGCAGCGCTTGGACAGGGGGGGATACTGAAGCTTTCTTT; CDR3: CSAWTGGDTEAFF
D: -; V: TRBV18; J: TRBJ1-1; size: few; DNA: TGTGCCAGCTCACCACCCTCCAGGGGCCGGATGAACACTGAAGCTTTCTTT; CDR3: CASSPPSRGRMNTEAFF
D: -; V: TRBV7-9; J: TRBJ2-5; size: -; DNA: TGTGCCAGCAGCTTACCGGAGGAGACCCAGTACTTC; CDR3: CASSLPEETQYF
D: TRBD1; V: TRBV11-2; J: TRBJ2-1; size: few; DNA: TGTGCCAGCAGCTTCGCTGTCAGGAGGACAGGGATCTTC; CDR3: CASSFAVRRTGIF
D: -; V: TRBV6-2/TRBV6-3; J: TRBJ2-1; size: -; DNA: TGTGCCAGCAGTTACCGCAGCGGTAACAATGAGCAGTTCTTC; CDR3: CASSYRSGNNEQFF
D: TRBD1; V: TRBV9; J: TRBJ1-6; size: -; DNA: TGTGCCAGCAGCGTAGGCGGGGACAGGAATTCACCCCTCCACTTT; CDR3: CASSVGGDRNSPLHF
D: TRBD1; V: TRBV28; J: TRBJ2-1; size: -; DNA: TGTGCCAGCAGTCCATCCGGGACAGGGGTTAATGAGCAGTTCTTC; CDR3: CASSPSGTGVNEQFF
D: -; V: TRBV6-5; J: TRBJ2-2; size: -; DNA: TGTGCCAGCAGTCACGGGACTCACACCGGGGAGCTGTTTTTT; CDR3: CASSHGTHTGELFF
D: -; V: TRBV27; J: TRBJ1-1; size: few; DNA: TGTGCCAGCAGCCGAAAGCCGACAGGTTTCACTGAAGCTTTCTTT; CDR3: CASSRKPTGFTEAFF
D: -; V: TRBV12-3/TRBV12-4; J: TRBJ1-2; size: once; DNA: TGTGCCAGCAGTTCGCGACTTGGCTACACCTTC; CDR3: CASSSRLGYTF
D: -; V: TRBV7-2; J: TRBJ2-2; size: once; DNA: TGTGCCAGCACCCGACAGGGACTCAACACCGGGGAGCTGTTTTTT; CDR3: CASTRQGLNTGELFF